This is a list of T cell receptor beta chains from one sample in a study of blood T cell repertoires in COVID-19. This table comes from immunoSEQ multiplex PCR, and its TCRdb copy is limited to in-frame clones, with some not included. Of approximately 400,000 clones in the sample, around 87% are singletons; the top ten hold 1.3%. Sequencing was done on a sample of PBMCs or T cells enriched from blood (not recorded which). These receptors originate from a man between 25 and 39 years old who had recovered from COVID-19. Each CDR3 is given with its conserved first and last residue. The D gene is left open where the match is weak. The size entry is marked missing in some rows and otherwise reads once, few, many or a size class.

abundance | j_gene | d_gene | v_gene | CDR3aa | CDR3nt
- | TRBJ1-1 | - | TRBV3-1/TRBV3-2 | CASSQDRGTEAFF | TGTGCCAGCAGCCAAGACAGGGGCACTGAAGCTTTCTTT
- | TRBJ1-1 | - | TRBV7-9 | CASSLRRGFSEAFF | TGTGCCAGCAGCTTACGTCGGGGATTCTCTGAAGCTTTCTTT
once | TRBJ2-7 | - | TRBV30 | CAWSVGGLDEQYF | TGTGCCTGGAGTGTGGGGGGGCTGGACGAGCAGTACTTC
- | TRBJ2-3 | TRBD1 | TRBV19 | CASRYNRGNTDTQYF | TGTGCCAGTAGGTATAACAGGGGAAACACAGATACGCAGTATTTT
- | TRBJ2-7 | TRBD2 | TRBV19 | CASSPAAGGFSYEQYF | TGTGCCAGTAGTCCGGCAGCGGGGGGATTCTCCTACGAGCAGTACTTC
- | TRBJ1-3 | - | TRBV19 | CASSIPFERNSGNTIYF | TGTGCCAGTAGTATCCCCTTTGAGCGGAACTCTGGAAACACCATATATTTT
- | TRBJ1-3 | - | TRBV9 | CASSPSISGNTIYF | TGTGCCAGCAGTCCCAGTATCTCTGGAAACACCATATATTTT
- | TRBJ2-7 | TRBD1 | TRBV9 | CASGDRDYEQYF | TGTGCCAGCGGGGACAGGGACTACGAGCAGTACTTC
- | TRBJ1-1 | - | TRBV5-1 | CASSLGGREAEAFF | TGCGCCAGCAGCTTGGGAGGGAGGGAAGCTGAAGCTTTCTTT
- | TRBJ2-2 | - | TRBV19 | CASSGHSNTGELFF | TGTGCCAGTTCGGGACACTCGAACACCGGGGAGCTGTTTTTT
- | TRBJ2-7 | - | TRBV5-1 | CASSSGQSSYEQYF | TGCGCCAGCAGCTCGGGACAAAGCTCCTACGAGCAGTACTTC
- | TRBJ2-1 | - | TRBV4-3 | CASSQDWGENEQFF | TGCGCCAGCAGCCAAGATTGGGGGGAGAATGAGCAGTTCTTC
- | TRBJ2-2 | - | TRBV3-1/TRBV3-2 | CASSQRLAGRAGELFF | TGTGCCAGCAGCCAGCGTCTCGCAGGCAGGGCCGGGGAGCTGTTTTTT
once | TRBJ2-7 | - | TRBV3-1/TRBV3-2 | CASSQAGPYYEQYF | TGTGCCAGCAGCCAGGCGGGACCCTACTACGAGCAGTACTTC
- | TRBJ2-3 | - | TRBV30 | CAWSVPGWADTQYF | TGTGCCTGGAGTGTACCAGGGTGGGCAGATACGCAGTATTTT
- | TRBJ2-7 | TRBD1 | TRBV5-1 | CASSGTGVYEQYF | TGCGCCAGCAGCGGGACAGGGGTCTACGAGCAGTACTTC
- | TRBJ1-2 | TRBD1 | TRBV19 | CASNPQGANYGYTF | TGTGCCAGTAACCCACAGGGGGCTAACTATGGCTACACCTTC
few | TRBJ1-1 | - | TRBV5-6 | CASSSVVEAFF | TGTGCCAGCAGCTCCGTAGTCGAAGCTTTCTTT
once | TRBJ1-6 | - | TRBV10-3 | CAISLQNSPLHF | TGTGCCATCAGTTTACAGAATTCACCCCTCCACTTT
- | TRBJ1-2 | - | TRBV7-2 | CASSLSTSSNGYTF | TGTGCCAGCAGCTTAAGCACCTCCTCTAATGGCTACACCTTC
- | TRBJ1-4 | TRBD1 | TRBV7-9 | CASPLPGQGASNEKLFF | TGTGCCAGCCCCCTCCCCGGACAGGGGGCGTCTAATGAAAAACTGTTTTTT
- | TRBJ1-1 | TRBD1 | TRBV7-9 | CASSFQDRMDTEAFF | TGTGCCAGCAGCTTTCAGGACAGGATGGACACTGAAGCTTTCTTT
- | TRBJ2-6 | - | TRBV18 | CASSPPGGTNVLTF | TGTGCCAGCTCACCACCGGGGGGTACCAACGTCCTGACTTTC
once | TRBJ1-1 | - | TRBV6-5 | CASSYSAGAAFF | TGTGCCAGCAGTTACTCGGCAGGGGCGGCTTTCTTT
- | TRBJ1-5 | - | TRBV6-5 | CASKKGGVSNQPQHF | TGTGCCAGCAAAAAAGGAGGGGTGAGCAATCAGCCCCAGCATTTT
- | TRBJ1-2 | - | TRBV12-3/TRBV12-4 | CASRSGGSYGYTF | TGTGCCAGCAGATCTGGGGGCTCCTATGGCTACACCTTC
- | TRBJ1-1 | - | TRBV9 | CASSVGTAGPEAFF | TGTGCCAGCAGCGTAGGAACGGCAGGGCCTGAAGCTTTCTTT
- | TRBJ2-1 | TRBD2 | TRBV2 | CASRLLAGTYNEQFF | TGTGCCAGCCGCCTCCTAGCGGGGACATACAATGAGCAGTTCTTC
- | TRBJ1-2 | TRBD1 | TRBV10-2 | CASSPRGVNYGYTF | TGCGCCAGCAGCCCCAGGGGGGTGAACTATGGCTACACCTTC
- | TRBJ1-1 | - | TRBV7-2 | CASSTTRNTEAFF | TGTGCCAGCAGCACGACACGGAACACTGAAGCTTTCTTT
- | TRBJ2-7 | TRBD1 | TRBV6-1 | CASSEQGTASYEQYF | TGTGCCAGCAGTGAACAGGGGACAGCCTCCTACGAGCAGTACTTC
once | TRBJ1-1 | TRBD1 | TRBV11-2 | CASSLRGHRGSMNTEAFF | TGTGCCAGCAGCTTACGGGGGCACAGGGGATCGATGAACACTGAAGCTTTCTTT
- | TRBJ2-1 | TRBD2 | TRBV14 | CASSQLAGGYGEQFF | TGTGCCAGCAGCCAACTCGCGGGGGGATACGGTGAGCAGTTCTTC